The 30 T cell receptor beta chains below were found in one sample sequenced in a study of shared clonotypes between healthy human individuals. Libraries were prepared by immunoSEQ multiplex PCR; TCRdb keeps only in-frame clonotypes and omits some of them. Here the sample spans over a million clones, approximately 97% being singletons. The sample comprised naive CD4+ T cells sorted from blood. Subset indicated: CD45RA+ positively selected. Receptors were obtained from a man aged 25-40 years in good health.

This rearrangement joins TRBV2 to TRBJ2-2; 9 nucleotides line up with TRBD1. Per germline, CDR1 SNHLY and CDR2 FYNNEI. The CDR3 has 14 amino acids. J gave up 6 bases and V 7 bases, and 6 bases lay outside the gene matches. The CDR3 DNA reads as TGTGCCAGCAAATACAGGGGGCAGTCCGGGGAGCTGTTTTTT. Amino acids: CASKYRGQSGELFF.

The genes are TRBV5-4 and TRBJ1-2; 7 nucleotides line up with TRBD1. V was pared by 5 bases and J by 2 bases, with 6 bases of the junction left unmatched. The CDR3 is 14 amino acids. Germline loops: CDR1 SGHNT, CDR2 YYREEE (reference sequence). The CDR3 sequence is CASRPWTGNYGYTF. DNA of the CDR3: TGTGCCAGCAGACCCTGGACAGGAAACTATGGCTACACCTTC.

The rearrangement links TRBV27 to TRBJ2-5; tentatively, D is TRBD1 or TRBD2 (7 bases each). With 3 bases removed from V and 7 bases from J, the gap between germline ends came to 18 bases. Germline CDR1 is MNHEY and CDR2 is SMNVEV (reference sequence). The CDR3 is made up of 15 amino acids. DNA of the CDR3: TGTGCCAGCAGTTTTGACAGGGAGGGATTTGGGACCCAGTACTTC. It specifies CASSFDREGFGTQYF.

The chain is built from TRBV28 and TRBJ1-1; TRBD1 matches at 10 bases. The CDR3 extends over 13 amino acids. Germline V gives CDR1 MDHEN, CDR2 SYDVKM. V shed 7 bases and J 4 bases; nucleotides not matched to a gene: 3. The CDR3 DNA sequence: TGTGCCAGCATTGGACAGGGGGGCACTGAAGCTTTCTTT. Translated, it gives CASIGQGGTEAFF.

CDR3 residues: CASSLSGTGYTF. The CDR3 DNA sequence: TGTGCCAGCAGCTTGAGTGGTACTGGCTACACCTTC. V usage is TRBV5-6 and J usage is TRBJ1-2; D remains unclear. CDR3 length equals 12 residues. CDR1 and CDR2 from the germline V gene are SGHDT and YYEEEE. The V end lost 1 base, the J end lost 7 bases, and 8 bases lay between the germline ends. Full variable domain (remainder filled in from reference TRBV5-6 and TRBJ1-2): DAGVTQSPTHLIKTRGQQVTLRCSPKSGHDTVSWYQQALGQGPQFIFQYYEEEERQRGNFPDRFSGHQFPNYSSELNVNALLLGDSALYLCASSLSGTGYTFGSGTRLTVV.

The chain combines TRBV11-3 with TRBJ2-5; 9 bases line up with TRBD1. The V gene end was trimmed by 5 bases and the J gene end by 3 bases; junction bases not matched to a gene: 4. In germline, CDR1 is SGHNT, CDR2 YENEEA. The CDR3 sequence is 14 residues long. Here the CDR3 DNA reads TGTGCCAGCAGCGAGCGACAGGGGGAAGAGACCCAGTACTTC. Translation gives CASSERQGEETQYF.

The chain has TRBV11-2 and TRBJ2-1; possible D gene TRBD2, 5 bases. Trimming stripped 5 bases from V and 9 bases from J, with 20 bases between. Germline lookup yields CDR1 SGHAT and CDR2 FQNNGV. CDR3 size: 15 residues. CDR3 loop: CASSPLGREWVEQFF. The CDR3 DNA reads as TGTGCCAGCAGCCCCCTGGGCCGGGAATGGGTTGAGCAGTTCTTC.

As for this clone: Sequence at one end of the junction differs from germline and may be a read error. This sequence joins TRBV6-6 and TRBJ2-5, with TRBD1 identical over 9 bases. This CDR3 is built from 16 residues. Germline V gene sequence: CDR1 MNHNY, CDR2 SVGAGI (reference sequence). The CDR3 region is CASTYRGLEQQETQYF. The CDR3 coding sequence is TGTGCCAGCACTTACAGGGGGCTAGAGCAGCAAGAGACCCAGTACTTC.

This chain joins TRBV6-1 and TRBJ2-7; TRBD1 matches 10 bases. The germline V gene has CDR1 MNHNS and CDR2 SASEGT. V gave up 3 bases and J gave up 3 bases; unmatched junction bases: 14. The CDR3 is 18 amino acids. The chain's CDR3 is CASSEGQGFSGSHYEQYF. The CDR3 coding sequence is TGTGCCAGCAGTGAGGGACAGGGGTTCAGCGGGAGTCACTACGAGCAGTACTTC.

The chain links TRBV5-4 to TRBJ2-1; 9 nucleotides match TRBD2. Germline V gene sequence: CDR1 SGHNT, CDR2 YYREEE (reference sequence). This CDR3 has 14 residues. V was pared by 5 bases and J by 9 bases, with 9 bases of the junction left unmatched. CDR3 DNA sequence: TGTGCCAGCAGTAATAGCGGGAGTAGCGGTGAGCAGTTCTTC. Encoded protein: CASSNSGSSGEQFF.

This clone was picked up one time. The rearrangement joins TRBV27 to TRBJ2-1; D remains unclear. V was pared by 6 bases and J by 2 bases, with 17 bases between. CDR1 is MNHEY, CDR2 SMNVEV, per germline (reference sequence). The CDR3 runs to 16 residues. In nucleotides, the CDR3 is TGTGCCAGCAGCTCCCCAACAGACCACCCCTACAATGAGCAGTTCTTC. It encodes CASSSPTDHPYNEQFF.

The rearrangement uses TRBV28 and TRBJ1-2; 8 nucleotides line up with TRBD1. Germline V lookup: CDR1 MDHEN, CDR2 SYDVKM. The V and J ends lost 2 bases and 6 bases, in that order; junction bases with no gene match: 8. The CDR3 sequence is 15 residues long. The CDR3 sequence: CASSLPDRALHGYTF. In nucleotides, the CDR3 is TGTGCCAGCAGTTTACCGGACAGGGCTTTACATGGCTACACCTTC.

The chain combines TRBV9 with TRBJ2-1; unclear D gene. The CDR3 spans 15 residues. CDR1 and CDR2 from the germline V gene are SGDLS and YYNGEE. Deletions cut 2 bases from V and 5 bases from J, with 14 bases between. The CDR3 coding sequence is TGTGCCAGCAGCGTCAGTAATAATCGGAACAATGAGCAGTTCTTC. This codes for CASSVSNNRNNEQFF. Drawing the rest from reference TRBV9 and TRBJ2-1, the complete variable domain is DSGVTQTPKHLITATGQRVTLRCSPRSGDLSVYWYQQSLDQGLQFLIQYYNGEERAKGNILERFSAQQFPDLHSELNLSSLELGDSALYFCASSVSNNRNNEQFFGPGTRLTVL.

CDR3 nucleotides: TGTGCCAGCAGCAAATGTCACAGAAAAAACTACGAGCAGTACTTC. This translates into CASSKCHRKNYEQYF. This rearrangement joins TRBV21-1 to TRBJ2-7; the table's D call, TRBD1, was not checked against the DNA. TRBV21-1 is deemed a pseudogene. The CDR3 is 15 amino acids.

This clone appeared a single time. The chain joins TRBV28 to TRBJ2-7, with TRBD1 identical over 10 bases. V gave up 2 bases and J gave up 5 bases; unmatched junction bases: 12. Germline assignment: CDR1 MDHEN and CDR2 SYDVKM. This CDR3 comprises 17 residues. The CDR3 sequence: CASSLRPGQGGHDEQYF. The CDR3 region has the DNA TGTGCCAGCAGTTTACGCCCCGGACAGGGGGGCCATGACGAGCAGTACTTC.

V and J are TRBV10-3 and TRBJ1-1; the D gene is possibly TRBD1 (6 bases). The CDR3 length is 14 residues. Germline CDR1 and CDR2: ENHRY and SYGVKD. V was trimmed by 6 bases and J by 1 base, leaving 12 bases between them. CDR3 coding DNA: TGTGCCATCAGACAGGGACGGGGGAACACTGAAGCTTTCTTT. Its translation: CAIRQGRGNTEAFF.

About this clone: Other DNA variants within this sample encode the same CDR3. The J gene is TRBJ2-5, the V gene TRBV18; TRBD2 might be the D (5 bases). Per germline, CDR1 KGHSH and CDR2 LQKENI. With 0 bases removed from V and 3 bases from J, the gap between germline ends came to 5 bases. This CDR3 has 13 amino acids. The CDR3 bases are TGTGCCAGCTCACCACCGGGAGAAGAGACCCAGTACTTC. Translated, it gives CASSPPGEETQYF.

This sequence joins TRBV27 and TRBJ2-1, with D perhaps matching TRBD2 (5 bases). This CDR3 region has 15 residues. Between the trimmed V and J ends, which lost 5 bases and 4 bases, there was a span of 15 bases. The germline V gene has CDR1 MNHEY and CDR2 SMNVEV (reference sequence). As DNA, the CDR3 is TGTGCCAGCAGTCCCGGAGGAACGTCTTACAATGAGCAGTTCTTC. As protein: CASSPGGTSYNEQFF.

This clone was seen a handful of times. The chain is built from TRBV2 and TRBJ1-2, with 8 bases fitting TRBD1. Germline CDR1 and CDR2: SNHLY and FYNNEI. This CDR3 spans 15 amino acids. With V trimmed by 0 bases and J by 7 bases, 7 bases remained unmatched. Written as DNA, the CDR3 is TGTGCCAGCAGTGAAGCGCCGAGGCAGGGGGCTGGCTACACCTTC. This sequence encodes CASSEAPRQGAGYTF. Full variable domain (missing parts from reference TRBV2 and TRBJ1-2): EPEVTQTPSHQVTQMGQEVILRCVPISNHLYFYWYRQILGQKVEFLVSFYNNEISEKSEIFDDQFSVERPDGSNFTLKIRSTKLEDSAMYFCASSEAPRQGAGYTFGSGTRLTVV.

The chain joins TRBV30 to TRBJ2-7, with D perhaps assigned TRBD1 or TRBD2 (5 bases each). This CDR3 is 15 amino acids long. The germline V and J ends were trimmed by 2 bases and 3 bases, with 17 bases remaining between them. The germline gives CDR1 GTSNPN, CDR2 SVGIG (reference sequence). The CDR3 loop is CAWSFGAIPLYEQYF. As DNA, the CDR3 is TGTGCCTGGAGTTTCGGGGCCATACCCCTCTACGAGCAGTACTTC.

About this clone: One junction end does not reproduce the germline sequence, and a read error may be involved. J is TRBJ2-1 and V is TRBV11-2; D ambiguous. Germline V lookup: CDR1 SGHAT, CDR2 FQNNGV. The CDR3 is 12 residues long. The CDR3 sequence is CASSLEERRLIF. The CDR3 DNA is TGTGCCAGCAGCTTAGAGGAGCGACGATTGATCTTC.

The V gene is TRBV28, the J gene TRBJ2-3; no reliable D call. V lost 6 bases to trimming and J lost 6 bases, with 10 bases between them. The germline gives CDR1 MDHEN, CDR2 SYDVKM. The CDR3 length is 12 residues. The CDR3 sequence is CASSPLEDTQYF. The CDR3, as DNA: TGTGCCAGCAGCCCGCTTGAGGATACGCAGTATTTT.

The chain uses TRBV7-9 and TRBJ2-1; weak D call: TRBD2 (5 bases). V was trimmed by 1 base and J by 6 bases, leaving 13 bases between them. CDR1 SEHNR and CDR2 FQNEAQ come from the germline V gene (reference sequence). The CDR3 is 15 residues long. CDR3 in amino acids: CASSLDLLAVNEQFF. The CDR3 bases are TGTGCCAGCAGCTTAGATCTCCTAGCCGTCAATGAGCAGTTCTTC.

The rearrangement links TRBV7-9 to TRBJ2-2, with 7 bases matching TRBD1. J lost 2 bases, V lost 7 bases, and 10 bases had no gene match. Per germline, CDR1 SEHNR and CDR2 FQNEAQ (reference sequence). The CDR3 is 16 residues long. CDR3 DNA sequence: TGTGCCAGCATCCTCCGGGACAGAATAAACACCGGGGAGCTGTTTTTT. Protein product: CASILRDRINTGELFF. The full variable domain, completed using reference TRBV7-9 and TRBJ2-2, is DTGVSQNPRHKITKRGQNVTFRCDPISEHNRLYWYRQTLGQGPEFLTYFQNEAQLEKSRLLSDRFSAERPKGSFSTLEIQRTEQGDSAMYLCASILRDRINTGELFFGEGSRLTVL.

The chain is built from TRBV15 and TRBJ2-5, with unresolved D. V was shortened by 0 bases and J by 5 bases, with 13 bases between the two germline ends. Germline V gene sequence: CDR1 LNHNV, CDR2 YYDKDF (reference sequence). This CDR3 is 15 amino acids long. Here the CDR3 reads CATSRDRRLVETQYF. CDR3 in DNA: TGTGCCACCAGCAGAGATCGTCGACTTGTTGAGACCCAGTACTTC.

The CDR3 region is CASSLEDRGREKLFF. DNA of the CDR3: TGTGCCAGCAGCTTAGAGGACAGGGGAAGAGAAAAACTGTTTTTT. The chain is built from TRBV7-9 and TRBJ1-4, with 9 bases that match TRBD1. The trim removed 1 base at V and 8 bases at J, leaving 5 bases unmatched. The germline V gene encodes CDR1 SEHNR and CDR2 FQNEAQ (reference sequence). The CDR3 runs 15 residues.

This clone appeared once. This chain connects TRBV6-6 to TRBJ1-2, with D possibly matching TRBD1 (5 bases). Trimming left V 0 bases short and J 7 bases short, with 18 bases between. CDR1 is MNHNY and CDR2 is SVGAGI in the germline V gene (reference sequence). The CDR3 has 16 amino acids. This chain's CDR3 is CASSYSLGRLRRGYTF. DNA for the CDR3: TGTGCCAGCAGTTACTCGTTGGGGCGCCTCAGACGTGGCTACACCTTC.

The chain is built from TRBV14 and TRBJ2-7; tentatively, D is TRBD1 or TRBD2 (5 bases each). The CDR3 has 14 amino acids. Trimming removed 6 bases at V and 7 bases at J, with 19 bases between. The germline V gene has CDR1 SGHDN and CDR2 FVKESK. Here the CDR3 DNA reads TGTGCCAGCAGGACGGACTCCGGGACCTCAGAGCAGTACTTC. Translation: CASRTDSGTSEQYF.

V is TRBV6-5 and J is TRBJ1-3; possibly TRBD1 for D (6 bases). V lost 6 bases to trimming and J lost 4 bases, with 16 bases between them. This CDR3 comprises 15 residues. CDR1 and CDR2 (germline): MNHEY, SVGAGI. The CDR3 loop is CASSNQGFAGNTIYF. CDR3 sequence (DNA): TGTGCCAGCAGCAATCAGGGGTTCGCGGGAAACACCATATATTTT.

The chain couples TRBV5-4 to TRBJ2-7, with D possibly being TRBD2 (6 bases). The CDR3 sequence is 13 residues long. Trimming cost V 4 bases and J 7 bases, with 15 bases left between them. Germline V gene data show CDR1 as SGHNT and CDR2 as YYREEE (reference sequence). The CDR3: CASSPPGGQEQYF. The CDR3 nucleotides are TGTGCCAGCAGCCCCCCTGGAGGGCAAGAGCAGTACTTC.